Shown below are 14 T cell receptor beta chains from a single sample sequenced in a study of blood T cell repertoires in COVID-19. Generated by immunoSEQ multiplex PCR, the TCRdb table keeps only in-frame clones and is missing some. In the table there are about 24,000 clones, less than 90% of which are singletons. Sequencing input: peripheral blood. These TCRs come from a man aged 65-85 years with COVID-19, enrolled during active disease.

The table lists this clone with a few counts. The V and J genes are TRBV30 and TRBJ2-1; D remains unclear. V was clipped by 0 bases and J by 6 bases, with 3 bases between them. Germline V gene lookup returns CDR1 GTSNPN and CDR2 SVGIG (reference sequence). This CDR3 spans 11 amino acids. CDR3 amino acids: CAWSVFNEQFF. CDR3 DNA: TGTGCCTGGAGTGTCTTCAATGAGCAGTTCTTC.

CDR3 residues: CASSRLTGIPLNTEAFF. In DNA, the CDR3 is TGCGCCAGCAGTCGCCTGACAGGTATCCCCCTGAACACTGAAGCTTTCTTT. The chain employs TRBV23-1 and TRBJ1-1, with D possibly being TRBD1 (6 bases). TRBV23-1 is noted as an ORF with a role that remains uncertain. CDR3 length: 17 amino acids. The germline V and J ends were trimmed by 4 bases and 0 bases, with 18 bases remaining between them.

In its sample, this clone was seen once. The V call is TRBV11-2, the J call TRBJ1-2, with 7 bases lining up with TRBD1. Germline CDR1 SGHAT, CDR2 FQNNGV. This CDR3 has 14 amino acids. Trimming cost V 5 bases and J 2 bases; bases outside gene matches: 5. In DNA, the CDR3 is TGTGCCAGCAGCCAGCAGACAGGGAACTATGGCTACACCTTC. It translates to CASSQQTGNYGYTF.

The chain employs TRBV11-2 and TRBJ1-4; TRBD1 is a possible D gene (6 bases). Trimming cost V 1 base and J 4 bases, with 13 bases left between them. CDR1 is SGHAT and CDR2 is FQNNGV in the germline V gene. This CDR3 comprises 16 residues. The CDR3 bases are TGTGCCAGCAGCTTAGTCAGGGGTCGGGGTAATGAAAAACTGTTTTTT. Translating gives CASSLVRGRGNEKLFF.

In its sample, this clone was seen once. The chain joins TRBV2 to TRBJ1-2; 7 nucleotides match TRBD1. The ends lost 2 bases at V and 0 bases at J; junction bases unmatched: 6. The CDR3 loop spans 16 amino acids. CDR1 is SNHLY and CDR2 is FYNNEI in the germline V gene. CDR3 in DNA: TGTGCCAGCAGTGAATGGGGACAGAGAGCTAACTATGGCTACACCTTC. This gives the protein CASSEWGQRANYGYTF.

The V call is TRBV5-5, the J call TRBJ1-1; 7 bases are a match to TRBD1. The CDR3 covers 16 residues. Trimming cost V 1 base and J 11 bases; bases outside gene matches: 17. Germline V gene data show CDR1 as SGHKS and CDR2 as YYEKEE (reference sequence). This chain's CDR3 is CASSLRGTGASLKAFF. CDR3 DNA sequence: TGTGCCAGCAGCTTGAGGGGAACAGGGGCCTCTCTGAAGGCTTTCTTT.

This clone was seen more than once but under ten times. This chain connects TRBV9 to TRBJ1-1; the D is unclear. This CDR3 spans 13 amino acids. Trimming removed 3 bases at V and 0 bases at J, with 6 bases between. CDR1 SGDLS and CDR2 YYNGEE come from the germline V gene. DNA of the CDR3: TGTGCCAGCAGCGCCGGGTTGAACACTGAAGCTTTCTTT. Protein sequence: CASSAGLNTEAFF. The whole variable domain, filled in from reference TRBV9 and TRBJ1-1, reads DSGVTQTPKHLITATGQRVTLRCSPRSGDLSVYWYQQSLDQGLQFLIQYYNGEERAKGNILERFSAQQFPDLHSELNLSSLELGDSALYFCASSAGLNTEAFFGQGTRLTVV.

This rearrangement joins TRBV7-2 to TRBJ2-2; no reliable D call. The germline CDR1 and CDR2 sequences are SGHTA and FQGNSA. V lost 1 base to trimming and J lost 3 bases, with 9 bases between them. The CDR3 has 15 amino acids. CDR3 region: CASSLVGRYTGELFF. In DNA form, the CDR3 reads TGTGCCAGCAGCTTAGTGGGCAGATACACCGGGGAGCTGTTTTTT.

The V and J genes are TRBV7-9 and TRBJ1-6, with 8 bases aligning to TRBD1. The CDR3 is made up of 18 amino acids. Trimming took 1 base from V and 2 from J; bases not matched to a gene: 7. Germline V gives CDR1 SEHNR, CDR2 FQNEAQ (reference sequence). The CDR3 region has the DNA TGTGCCAGCAGCTTAGGACCCCAGGGGGCTGCCTATAATTCACCCCTCCACTTT. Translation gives CASSLGPQGAAYNSPLHF.

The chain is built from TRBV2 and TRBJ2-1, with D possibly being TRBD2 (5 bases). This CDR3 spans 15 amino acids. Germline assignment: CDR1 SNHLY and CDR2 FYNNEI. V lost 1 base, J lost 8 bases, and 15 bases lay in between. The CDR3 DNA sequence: TGTGCCAGCAGTGAAGTACCCACTAGTCCCCATGAGCAGTTCTTC. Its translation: CASSEVPTSPHEQFF.

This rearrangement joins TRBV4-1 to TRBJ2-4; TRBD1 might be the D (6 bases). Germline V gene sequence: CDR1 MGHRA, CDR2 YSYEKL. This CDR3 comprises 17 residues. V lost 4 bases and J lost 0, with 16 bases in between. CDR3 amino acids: CASSPRSGQLAKNIQYF. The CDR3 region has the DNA TGCGCCAGCAGCCCCCGCTCAGGACAGTTAGCCAAAAACATTCAGTACTTC.

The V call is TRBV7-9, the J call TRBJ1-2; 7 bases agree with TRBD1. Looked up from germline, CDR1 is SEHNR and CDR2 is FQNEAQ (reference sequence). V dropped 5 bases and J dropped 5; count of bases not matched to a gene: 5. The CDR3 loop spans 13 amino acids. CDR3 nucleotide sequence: TGTGCCAGCAGCCCCGGGACAGCGTATGGCTACACCTTC. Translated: CASSPGTAYGYTF.

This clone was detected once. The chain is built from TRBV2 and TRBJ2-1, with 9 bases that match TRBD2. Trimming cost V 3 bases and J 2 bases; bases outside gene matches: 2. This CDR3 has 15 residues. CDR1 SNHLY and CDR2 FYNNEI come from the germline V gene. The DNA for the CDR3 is TGTGCCAGCAGTGAGAAGCGGGGGGCCTACAATGAGCAGTTCTTC. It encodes CASSEKRGAYNEQFF.

The CDR3 DNA reads as TGCGCCAGCAGTGAGTCAGGACTAGCCAAAAACATTCAGTACTTC. Its protein product is CASSESGLAKNIQYF. V gene TRBV10-1 combines with J gene TRBJ2-4; the D gene is possibly TRBD2 (5 bases). Trimming removed 0 bases from V and 0 bases from J, with 6 bases in between. The CDR3 spans 15 residues. The germline V gene encodes CDR1 WNHNN and CDR2 SYGVQD (reference sequence).